These 22 T cell receptor beta chains came from one sample sequenced in a study of shared clonotypes between healthy human individuals. Naive CD8 cells lacked CD45RO, underwent positive selection for CCR7 and left out terminally differentiated effector memory CD45RA+ cells. Here immunoSEQ multiplex PCR was the method, and the copy in TCRdb shows in-frame clones only, minus some. In the table there are more than 550,000 clones, about 90% of which are singletons. What was sequenced was naive CD8+ T cells sorted from blood. The origin of the receptors is a man aged 25-45 years in good health.

The V call is TRBV7-9, the J call TRBJ1-2; 7 nucleotides match TRBD1. After removal of 5 bases from V and 2 bases from J, the junction contained 14 bases not matched to a gene. This CDR3 contains 17 residues. CDR1 and CDR2 from the germline V gene are SEHNR and FQNEAQ (reference sequence). The CDR3 sequence is CASSVRDSNPANYGYTF. The CDR3 bases are TGTGCCAGCAGCGTACGGGACAGCAACCCTGCCAACTATGGCTACACCTTC.

This clone was seen once. The J gene is TRBJ1-2, the V gene TRBV29-1, with D hard to call. The germline CDR1 and CDR2 sequences are SQVTM and ANQGSEA. The length of the CDR3 is 14 residues. Trimming shortened V by 3 bases and J by 2 bases, and 13 bases separated the two germline ends. The CDR3 DNA sequence: TGCAGCGTTGATTTGTCGTCAGAGAACTATGGCTACACCTTC. Protein: CSVDLSSENYGYTF.

The V gene is TRBV7-2, the J gene TRBJ2-5, with a weak D call TRBD2 (5 bases). Between the trimmed V and J ends, which lost 6 bases and 4 bases, there was a span of 12 bases. The CDR3 runs to 13 residues. Germline V lookup: CDR1 SGHTA, CDR2 FQGNSA. Here the CDR3 reads CASRTAAPETQYF. The DNA for the CDR3 is TGTGCCAGCAGAACAGCGGCCCCAGAGACCCAGTACTTC.

The rearrangement joins TRBV7-2 to TRBJ2-2, with 8 bases aligning to TRBD1. The CDR3 runs to 13 residues. Unmatched junction bases numbered 2, after V lost 5 bases and J lost 6 bases. Germline V lookup: CDR1 SGHTA, CDR2 FQGNSA. The CDR3 nucleotides are TGTGCCAGCAGCCCACAGGGGGCCGGGGAGCTGTTTTTT. It specifies CASSPQGAGELFF.

The chain uses TRBV4-3 and TRBJ2-1; D not resolved. V lost 0 bases to trimming and J lost 9 bases, with 12 bases between them. The CDR3 sequence is 14 residues long. Germline-derived CDR1 and CDR2 are LGHNA and YSLEER. The CDR3: CASSQDTLGFEQFF. The DNA of the CDR3 is TGCGCCAGCAGCCAAGATACCCTAGGGTTTGAGCAGTTCTTC.

This clone was seen only a few times. The CDR3 loop is CSVEGRGENEQFF. CDR3 DNA sequence: TGCAGCGTTGAAGGGCGGGGAGAGAATGAGCAGTTCTTC. The chain couples TRBV29-1 to TRBJ2-1, with D perhaps matching TRBD2 (6 bases). V was clipped by 1 base and J by 7 bases, with 11 bases between them. This CDR3 region has 13 residues. Germline CDR1 SQVTM, CDR2 ANQGSEA.

The chain combines TRBV28 with TRBJ2-7, with D possibly being TRBD1 (5 bases). V was pared by 3 bases and J by 4 bases, with 16 bases between. Germline V gene sequence: CDR1 MDHEN, CDR2 SYDVKM. This CDR3 has 15 residues. DNA for the CDR3: TGTGCCAGCAGTTTGGGGCAGGGAAATGTGTACGAGCAGTACTTC. Translated, it gives CASSLGQGNVYEQYF.

The chain is built from TRBV7-9 and TRBJ2-7, with 11 positions matching TRBD2. CDR1 is SEHNR and CDR2 is FQNEAQ in the germline V gene (reference sequence). This CDR3 is built from 17 residues. V shed 5 bases, J shed 3 bases, and the junction held 12 bases outside the gene matches. The CDR3 is CASSPTVTSGGYYEQYF. The CDR3 region has the DNA TGTGCCAGCAGCCCAACCGTTACTAGCGGGGGTTACTACGAGCAGTACTTC.

This chain joins TRBV7-2 and TRBJ2-6; D call uncertain. Germline CDR1 is SGHTA and CDR2 is FQGNSA. This CDR3 spans 15 amino acids. The ends were cut back, 3 bases at V and 0 bases at J, with 6 bases in the middle. The CDR3 sequence is CASSFLGSGANVLTF. The DNA of the CDR3 is TGTGCCAGCAGCTTTTTAGGCTCTGGGGCCAACGTCCTGACTTTC.

J is TRBJ2-7 and V is TRBV29-1; 9 bases agree with TRBD2. Unmatched junction bases numbered 6, after V lost 4 bases and J lost 2 bases. Germline loops: CDR1 SQVTM, CDR2 ANQGSEA. This CDR3 has 14 amino acids. The CDR3 here is CSVVISGRAYEQYF. The CDR3 region has the DNA TGCAGCGTTGTGATTAGCGGGAGAGCCTACGAGCAGTACTTC.

The rearrangement links TRBV7-9 to TRBJ2-7, with unresolved D. The CDR3 has 13 residues. CDR1 and CDR2 from the germline V gene are SEHNR and FQNEAQ (reference sequence). Trimming took off 3 bases at V and 1 base at J, with 7 bases between the two ends. The chain's CDR3 is CASSFLKSYEQYF. The DNA for the CDR3 is TGTGCCAGCAGCTTCCTTAAATCCTACGAGCAGTACTTC.

J is TRBJ2-7 and V is TRBV27, with TRBD1 as a possible D gene (6 bases). Germline assignment: CDR1 MNHEY and CDR2 SMNVEV (reference sequence). This CDR3 is built from 13 residues. With 6 bases removed from V and 4 bases from J, the gap between germline ends came to 13 bases. CDR3 region: CASSHGRGYEQYF. In DNA, the CDR3 is TGTGCCAGCAGCCACGGCAGGGGATACGAGCAGTACTTC.

The chain is built from TRBV7-9 and TRBJ2-3, with D tentatively TRBD2 (5 bases). Germline assignment: CDR1 SEHNR and CDR2 FQNEAQ (reference sequence). CDR3 length equals 14 residues. Between the trimmed V and J ends, which lost 4 bases and 8 bases, there was a span of 16 bases. The CDR3 spells CASSWTASGGTQYF. The CDR3 DNA is TGTGCCAGCAGCTGGACTGCTTCGGGTGGTACGCAGTATTTT.

The genes are TRBV29-1 and TRBJ1-2, with 8 bases matching TRBD1. The CDR3 consists of 13 residues. Unmatched junction bases numbered 5, after V lost 5 bases and J lost 3 bases. The germline V gene encodes CDR1 SQVTM and CDR2 ANQGSEA. The CDR3 bases are TGCAGCGTTACGACAGGGGATGACTATGGCTACACCTTC. Encoded protein: CSVTTGDDYGYTF.

This chain connects TRBV7-9 to TRBJ2-4; D not certain. V lost 5 bases and J lost 12, with 17 bases in between. This CDR3 is 13 amino acids long. Germline loops: CDR1 SEHNR, CDR2 FQNEAQ (reference sequence). The CDR3 DNA is TGTGCCAGCAGCGTCAAACACGGAGCTAGTCAGTACTTC. This sequence encodes CASSVKHGASQYF.

V is TRBV28 and J is TRBJ2-7; D is perhaps TRBD1 or TRBD2 (5 bases each). Germline loops: CDR1 MDHEN, CDR2 SYDVKM. The CDR3 runs to 13 residues. The V end was cut by 6 bases, the J end by 6 bases, with 15 bases between. The CDR3 sequence: CASSLPGAGEQYF. CDR3 sequence (DNA): TGTGCCAGCAGCCTCCCTGGGGCGGGCGAGCAGTACTTC.

DNA of the CDR3: TGTGCCAGTAGTACCGACAGGGGGACCGGGGAGCTGTTTTTT. It specifies CASSTDRGTGELFF. The chain employs TRBV19 and TRBJ2-2, with 9 bases fitting TRBD1. CDR1 is LNHDA, CDR2 SQIVND, per germline (reference sequence). V lost 4 bases and J lost 5; bases outside the gene matches: 2. CDR3 length: 14 amino acids.

The V call is TRBV21-1, the J call TRBJ1-5; TRBD1 is the table's D call and was not checked against the DNA. TRBV21-1 is a pseudogene. The CDR3 extends over 14 amino acids. CDR3 region: CASKNGTGNQPQHF. The CDR3 nucleotides read TGTGCCAGCAAGAACGGGACAGGCAATCAGCCCCAGCATTTT.

V usage is TRBV28 and J usage is TRBJ2-5; 10 bases are a match to TRBD2. Germline loops: CDR1 MDHEN, CDR2 SYDVKM. This CDR3 spans 16 amino acids. J gave up 1 base and V 5 bases, and 7 bases lay outside the gene matches. The CDR3 region is CASSPRTSGAQETQYF. The CDR3 nucleotides read TGTGCCAGCAGTCCCCGGACTAGCGGTGCCCAAGAGACCCAGTACTTC.

The chain combines TRBV10-1 with TRBJ1-1; TRBD1 is a possible D gene (5 bases). Looked up from germline, CDR1 is WNHNN and CDR2 is SYGVQD (reference sequence). Deletions cut 0 bases from V and 7 bases from J, with 18 bases between. The CDR3 has 16 residues. CDR3: CASSESRVWGSGEAFF. Here the CDR3 DNA reads TGCGCCAGCAGTGAGTCGCGGGTTTGGGGGAGTGGTGAAGCTTTCTTT.

The chain links TRBV7-9 to TRBJ2-7; 14 bases match TRBD2. Germline assignment: CDR1 SEHNR and CDR2 FQNEAQ (reference sequence). Trimming took 6 bases from V and 9 from J; bases not matched to a gene: 7. CDR3 size: 14 residues. The CDR3 DNA sequence: TGTGCCAGCAGTGGACTAGCGGGAGGCAACGCGCAGTACTTC. Amino acids: CASSGLAGGNAQYF.

V is TRBV29-1 and J is TRBJ2-7; D remains unclear. This CDR3 contains 11 residues. Per the germline V gene, CDR1 is SQVTM and CDR2 is ANQGSEA. Trimming removed 7 bases at V and 4 bases at J, with 11 bases between. CDR3 sequence: CSAPVGYEQYF. CDR3 nucleotide sequence: TGCAGCGCTCCGGTGGGGTACGAGCAGTACTTC.